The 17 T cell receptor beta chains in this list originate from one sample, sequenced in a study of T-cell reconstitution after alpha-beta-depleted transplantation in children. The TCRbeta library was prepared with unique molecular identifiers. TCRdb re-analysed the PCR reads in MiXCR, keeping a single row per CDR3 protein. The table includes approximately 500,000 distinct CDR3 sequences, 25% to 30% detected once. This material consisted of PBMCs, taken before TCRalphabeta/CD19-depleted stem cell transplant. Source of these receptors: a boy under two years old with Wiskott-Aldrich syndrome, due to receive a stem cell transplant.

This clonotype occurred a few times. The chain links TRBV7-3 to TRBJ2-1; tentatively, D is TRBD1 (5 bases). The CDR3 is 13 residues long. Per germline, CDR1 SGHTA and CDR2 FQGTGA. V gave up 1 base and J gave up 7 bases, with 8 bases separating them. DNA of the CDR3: TGTGCCAGCAGCTTAAGCAGGGAAAATGAGCAGTTCTTC. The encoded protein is CASSLSRENEQFF.

The CDR3 is CASSFEGGQETQYF. Written as DNA, the CDR3 is TGCGCCAGCAGCTTCGAAGGCGGCCAAGAGACCCAGTACTTC. The V and J genes are TRBV5-1 and TRBJ2-5, with unresolved D. The CDR3 is 14 amino acids. The germline V gene has CDR1 SGHRS and CDR2 YFSETQ. The V end lost 2 bases, the J end lost 1 base, and 9 bases lay between the germline ends.

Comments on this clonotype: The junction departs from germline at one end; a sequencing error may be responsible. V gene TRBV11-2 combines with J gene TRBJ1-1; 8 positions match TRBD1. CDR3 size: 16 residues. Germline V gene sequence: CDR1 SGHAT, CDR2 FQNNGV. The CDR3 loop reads CASSLGRGPLNTQAFF. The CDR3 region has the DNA TGTGCCAGCAGCTTAGGCAGGGGGCCTTTGAACACTCAAGCTTTCTTT.

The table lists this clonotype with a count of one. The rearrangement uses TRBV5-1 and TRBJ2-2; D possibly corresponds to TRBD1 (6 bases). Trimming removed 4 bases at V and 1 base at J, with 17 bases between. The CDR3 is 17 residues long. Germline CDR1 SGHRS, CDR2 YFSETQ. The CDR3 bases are TGCGCCAGCAGCCGTTGGGGGCAGGCAGTGAACACCGGGGAGCTGTTTTTT. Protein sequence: CASSRWGQAVNTGELFF.

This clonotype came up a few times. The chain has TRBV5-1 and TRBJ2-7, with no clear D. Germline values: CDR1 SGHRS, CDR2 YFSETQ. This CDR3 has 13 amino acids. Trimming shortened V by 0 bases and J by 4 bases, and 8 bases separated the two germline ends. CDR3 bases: TGCGCCAGCAGCTTGGGGGCGGTATACGAGCAGTACTTC. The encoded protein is CASSLGAVYEQYF.

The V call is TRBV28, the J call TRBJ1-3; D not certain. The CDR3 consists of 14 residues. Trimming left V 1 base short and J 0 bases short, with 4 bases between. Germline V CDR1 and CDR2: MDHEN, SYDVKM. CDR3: CASSLFSSGNTIYF. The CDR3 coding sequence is TGTGCCAGCAGTTTATTCTCCTCTGGAAACACCATATATTTT.

The CDR3 is CASSPLAGEGETQYF. The DNA of the CDR3 is TGTGCCAGCTCACCACTAGCGGGAGAGGGGGAGACCCAGTACTTC. This chain connects TRBV18 to TRBJ2-5; TRBD2 agrees at 9 bases. CDR1 and CDR2 (germline): KGHSH, LQKENI. The junction had 5 bases not matched to a gene; V was cut back by 1 base and J by 5 bases. CDR3 size: 15 residues.

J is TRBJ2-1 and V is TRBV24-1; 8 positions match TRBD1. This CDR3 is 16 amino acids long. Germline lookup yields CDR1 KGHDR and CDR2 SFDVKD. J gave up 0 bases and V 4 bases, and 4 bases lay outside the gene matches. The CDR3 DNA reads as TGTGCCACCAGTGAAAGGACAGGGAACTCCTACAATGAGCAGTTCTTC. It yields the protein CATSERTGNSYNEQFF.

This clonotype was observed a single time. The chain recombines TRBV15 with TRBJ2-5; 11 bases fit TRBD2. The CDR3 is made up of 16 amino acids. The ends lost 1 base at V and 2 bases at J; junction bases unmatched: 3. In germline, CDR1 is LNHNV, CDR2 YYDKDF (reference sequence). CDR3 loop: CATSRGGTSGQETQYF. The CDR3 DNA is TGTGCCACCAGCAGAGGAGGGACTAGCGGTCAAGAGACCCAGTACTTC.

The chain's CDR3 is CASSLSTGGIWETQYF. The CDR3 nucleotides read TGCGCCAGCAGCTTGAGTACTGGGGGAATTTGGGAGACCCAGTACTTC. The chain employs TRBV5-1 and TRBJ2-5, with D perhaps given as TRBD1 or TRBD2 (5 bases each). The V end lost 1 base, the J end lost 5 bases, and 18 bases lay between the germline ends. Germline V gene sequence: CDR1 SGHRS, CDR2 YFSETQ. The CDR3 length is 16 residues.

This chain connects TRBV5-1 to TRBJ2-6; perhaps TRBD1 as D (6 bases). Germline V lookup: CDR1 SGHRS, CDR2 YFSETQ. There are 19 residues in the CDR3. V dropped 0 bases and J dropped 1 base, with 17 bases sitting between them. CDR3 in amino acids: CASSLEDRQAVSGANVLTF. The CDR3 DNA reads TGCGCCAGCAGCTTGGAGGACAGACAGGCAGTATCTGGGGCCAACGTCCTGACTTTC.

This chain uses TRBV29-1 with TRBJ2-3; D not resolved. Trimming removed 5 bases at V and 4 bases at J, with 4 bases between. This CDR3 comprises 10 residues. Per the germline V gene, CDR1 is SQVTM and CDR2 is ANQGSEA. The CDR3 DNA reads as TGCAGCGTTCTGGCAGATACGCAGTATTTT. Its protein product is CSVLADTQYF.

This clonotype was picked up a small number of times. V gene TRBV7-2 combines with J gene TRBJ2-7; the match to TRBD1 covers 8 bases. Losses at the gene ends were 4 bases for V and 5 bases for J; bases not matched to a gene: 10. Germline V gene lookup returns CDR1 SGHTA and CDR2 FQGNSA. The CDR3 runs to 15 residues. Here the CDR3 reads CASSYGDRPTHEQYF. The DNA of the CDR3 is TGTGCCAGCAGCTACGGGGACAGGCCAACCCACGAGCAGTACTTC. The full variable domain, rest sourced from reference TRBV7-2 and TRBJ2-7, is GAGVSQSPSNKVTEKGKDVELRCDPISGHTALYWYRQSLGQGLEFLIYFQGNSAPDKSGLPSDRFSAERTGGSVSTLTIQRTQQEDSAVYLCASSYGDRPTHEQYFGPGTRLTVT.

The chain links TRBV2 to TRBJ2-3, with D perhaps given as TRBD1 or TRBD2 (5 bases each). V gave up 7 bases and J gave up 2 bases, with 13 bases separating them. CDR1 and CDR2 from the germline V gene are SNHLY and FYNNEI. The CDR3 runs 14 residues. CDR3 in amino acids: CASMVGPYTDTQYF. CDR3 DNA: TGTGCCAGCATGGTGGGACCCTACACAGATACGCAGTATTTT.

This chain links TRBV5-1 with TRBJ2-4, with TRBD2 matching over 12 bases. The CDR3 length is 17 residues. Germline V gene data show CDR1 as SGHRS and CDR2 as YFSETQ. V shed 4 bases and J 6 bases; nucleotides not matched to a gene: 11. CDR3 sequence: CASSLMTSGSLGNIQYF. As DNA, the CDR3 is TGCGCCAGCAGCCTTATGACTAGCGGGAGCTTGGGAAACATTCAGTACTTC.

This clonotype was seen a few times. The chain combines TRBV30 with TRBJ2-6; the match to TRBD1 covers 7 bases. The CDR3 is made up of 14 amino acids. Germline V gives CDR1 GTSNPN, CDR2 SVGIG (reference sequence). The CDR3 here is CAGDSLSGANVLTF. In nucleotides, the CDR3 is TGTGCTGGGGACAGCCTCTCTGGGGCCAACGTCCTGACTTTC.

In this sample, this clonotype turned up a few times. In DNA form, the CDR3 reads TGCGCCAGCAGCCAAGTTTGGGCGTCGGGAGGGGGCAATGAGCAGTTCTTC. This gives the protein CASSQVWASGGGNEQFF. The J gene is TRBJ2-1, the V gene TRBV4-1; 8 nucleotides agree with TRBD2. The length of the CDR3 is 17 residues. V trimming: 1 base; J trimming: 6 bases; junction bases outside the gene matches: 11. The germline gives CDR1 MGHRA, CDR2 YSYEKL.